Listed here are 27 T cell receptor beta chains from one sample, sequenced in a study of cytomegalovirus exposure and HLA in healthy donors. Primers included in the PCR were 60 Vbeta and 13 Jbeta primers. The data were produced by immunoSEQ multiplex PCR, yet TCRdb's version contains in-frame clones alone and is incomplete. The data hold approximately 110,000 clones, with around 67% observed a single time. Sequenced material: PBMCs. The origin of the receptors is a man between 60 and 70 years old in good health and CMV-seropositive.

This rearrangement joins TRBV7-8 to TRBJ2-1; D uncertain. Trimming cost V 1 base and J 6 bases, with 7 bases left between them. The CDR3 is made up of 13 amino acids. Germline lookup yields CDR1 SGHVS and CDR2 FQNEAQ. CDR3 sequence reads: CASSLGQFNEQFF. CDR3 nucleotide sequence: TGTGCCAGCAGCTTAGGGCAGTTCAATGAGCAGTTCTTC.

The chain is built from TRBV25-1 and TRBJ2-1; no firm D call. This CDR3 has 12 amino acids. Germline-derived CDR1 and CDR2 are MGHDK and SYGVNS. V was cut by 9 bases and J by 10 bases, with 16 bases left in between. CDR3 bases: TGTGCCAGTAAACGGCCGGGTGGGGAGCAGTTCTTC. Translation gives CASKRPGGEQFF.

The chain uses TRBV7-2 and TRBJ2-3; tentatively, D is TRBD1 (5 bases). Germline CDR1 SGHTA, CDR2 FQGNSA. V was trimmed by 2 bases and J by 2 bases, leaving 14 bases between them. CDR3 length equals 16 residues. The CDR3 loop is CASSLSGYPSTDTQYF. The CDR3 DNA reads TGTGCCAGCAGCTTATCAGGGTACCCCTCCACAGATACGCAGTATTTT.

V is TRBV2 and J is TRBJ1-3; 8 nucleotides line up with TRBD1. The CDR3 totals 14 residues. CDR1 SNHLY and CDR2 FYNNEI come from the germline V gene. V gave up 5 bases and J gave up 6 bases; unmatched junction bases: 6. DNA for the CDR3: TGTGCCAGCAGTCGGGGACAGGAGATAAACACCATATATTTT. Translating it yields CASSRGQEINTIYF.

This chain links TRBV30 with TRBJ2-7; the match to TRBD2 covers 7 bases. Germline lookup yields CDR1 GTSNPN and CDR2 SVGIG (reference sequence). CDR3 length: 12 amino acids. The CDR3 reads CAWGGVNYEQYF. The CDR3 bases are TGTGCTTGGGGAGGGGTGAACTACGAGCAGTACTTC.

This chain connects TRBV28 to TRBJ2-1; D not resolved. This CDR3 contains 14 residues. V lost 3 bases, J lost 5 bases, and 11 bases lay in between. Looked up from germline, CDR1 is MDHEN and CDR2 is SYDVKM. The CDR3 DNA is TGTGCCAGCAGTTTTTACGGTCGTAACAATGAGCAGTTCTTC. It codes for CASSFYGRNNEQFF.

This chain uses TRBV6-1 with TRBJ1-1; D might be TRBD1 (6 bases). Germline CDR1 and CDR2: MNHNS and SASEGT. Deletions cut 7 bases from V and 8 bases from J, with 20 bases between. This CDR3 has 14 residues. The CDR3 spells CASTPGAPPREAFF. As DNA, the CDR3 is TGTGCCAGCACCCCAGGGGCCCCACCGAGGGAAGCTTTCTTT.

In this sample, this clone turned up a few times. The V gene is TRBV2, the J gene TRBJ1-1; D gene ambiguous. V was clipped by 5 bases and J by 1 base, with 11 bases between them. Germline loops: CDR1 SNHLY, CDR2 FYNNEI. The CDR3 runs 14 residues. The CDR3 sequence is CASSLMGQNTEAFF. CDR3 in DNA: TGTGCCAGCAGTCTAATGGGCCAGAACACTGAAGCTTTCTTT. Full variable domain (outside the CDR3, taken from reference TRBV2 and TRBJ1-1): EPEVTQTPSHQVTQMGQEVILRCVPISNHLYFYWYRQILGQKVEFLVSFYNNEISEKSEIFDDQFSVERPDGSNFTLKIRSTKLEDSAMYFCASSLMGQNTEAFFGQGTRLTVV.

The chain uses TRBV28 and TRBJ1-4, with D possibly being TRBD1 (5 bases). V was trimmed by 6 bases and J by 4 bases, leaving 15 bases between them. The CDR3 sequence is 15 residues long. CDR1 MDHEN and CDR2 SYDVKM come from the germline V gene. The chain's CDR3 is CASRARGPFNEKLFF. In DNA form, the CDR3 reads TGTGCCAGCAGAGCTAGGGGCCCCTTTAATGAAAAACTGTTTTTT.

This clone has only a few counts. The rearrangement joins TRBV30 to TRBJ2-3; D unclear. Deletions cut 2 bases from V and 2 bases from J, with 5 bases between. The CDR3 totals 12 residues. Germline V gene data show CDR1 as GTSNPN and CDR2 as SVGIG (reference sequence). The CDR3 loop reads CAWSRVTDTQYF. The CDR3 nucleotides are TGTGCCTGGAGTAGAGTCACAGATACGCAGTATTTT.

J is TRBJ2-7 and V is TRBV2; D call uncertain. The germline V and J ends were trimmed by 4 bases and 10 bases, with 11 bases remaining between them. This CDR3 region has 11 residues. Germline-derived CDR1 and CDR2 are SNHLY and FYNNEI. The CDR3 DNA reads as TGTGCCAGCAGTGTAGGAGAGGAACAGTACTTC. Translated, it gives CASSVGEEQYF.

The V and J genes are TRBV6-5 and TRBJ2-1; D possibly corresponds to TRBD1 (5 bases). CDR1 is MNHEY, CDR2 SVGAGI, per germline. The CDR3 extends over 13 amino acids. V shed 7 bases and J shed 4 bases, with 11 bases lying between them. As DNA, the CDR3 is TGTGCCAGCAAAACAACAGGATACAATGAGCAGTTCTTC. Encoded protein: CASKTTGYNEQFF.

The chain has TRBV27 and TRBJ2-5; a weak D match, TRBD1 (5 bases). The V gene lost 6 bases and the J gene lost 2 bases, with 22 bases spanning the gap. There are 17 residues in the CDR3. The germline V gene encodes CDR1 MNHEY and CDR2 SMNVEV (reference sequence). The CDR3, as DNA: TGTGCCAGCAGGTCGTCCAAAGGGGCTAGGTGGCAAGAGACCCAGTACTTC. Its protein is CASRSSKGARWQETQYF.

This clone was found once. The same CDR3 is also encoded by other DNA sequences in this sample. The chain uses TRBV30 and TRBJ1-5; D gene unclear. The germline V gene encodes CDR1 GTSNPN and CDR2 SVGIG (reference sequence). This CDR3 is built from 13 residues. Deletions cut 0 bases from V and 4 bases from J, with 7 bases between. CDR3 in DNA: TGTGCCTGGAGTGTAGCGGGAAATCAGCCCCAGCATTTT. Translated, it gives CAWSVAGNQPQHF.

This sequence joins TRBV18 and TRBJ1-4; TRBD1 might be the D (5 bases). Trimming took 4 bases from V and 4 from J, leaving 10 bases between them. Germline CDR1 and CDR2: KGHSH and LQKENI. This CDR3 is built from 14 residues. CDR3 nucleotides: TGTGCCAGCTCACAGGGGCGGAGTAATGAAAAACTGTTTTTT. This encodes CASSQGRSNEKLFF.

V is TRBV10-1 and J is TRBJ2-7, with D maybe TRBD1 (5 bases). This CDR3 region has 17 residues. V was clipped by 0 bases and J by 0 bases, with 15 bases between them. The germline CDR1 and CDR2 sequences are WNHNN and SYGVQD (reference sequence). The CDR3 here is CASSESASDRLSYEQYF. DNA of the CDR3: TGCGCCAGCAGTGAGTCGGCTTCCGACAGACTCTCCTACGAGCAGTACTTC.

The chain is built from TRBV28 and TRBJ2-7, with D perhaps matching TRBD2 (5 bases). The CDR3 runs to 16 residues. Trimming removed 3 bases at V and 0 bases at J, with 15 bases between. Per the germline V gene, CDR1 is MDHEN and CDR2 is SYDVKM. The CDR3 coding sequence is TGTGCCAGCAGTTTTCCTCGGGGAACACTCTCCTACGAGCAGTACTTC. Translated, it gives CASSFPRGTLSYEQYF.

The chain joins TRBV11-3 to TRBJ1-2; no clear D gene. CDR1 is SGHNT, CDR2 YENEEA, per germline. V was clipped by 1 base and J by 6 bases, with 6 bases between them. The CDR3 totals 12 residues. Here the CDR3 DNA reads TGTGCCAGCAGCTTAGGCGGGGATGGCTACACCTTC. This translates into CASSLGGDGYTF.

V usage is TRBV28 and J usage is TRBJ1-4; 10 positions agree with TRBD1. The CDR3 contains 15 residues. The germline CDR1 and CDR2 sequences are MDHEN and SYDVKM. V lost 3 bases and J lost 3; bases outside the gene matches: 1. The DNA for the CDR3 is TGTGCCAGCAGTTTCGGGACAGGGGCTAATGAAAAACTGTTTTTT. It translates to CASSFGTGANEKLFF.

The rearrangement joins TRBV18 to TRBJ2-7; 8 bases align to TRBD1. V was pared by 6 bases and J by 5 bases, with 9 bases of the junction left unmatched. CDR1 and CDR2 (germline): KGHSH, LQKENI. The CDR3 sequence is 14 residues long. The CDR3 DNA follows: TGTGCCAGCTCGAGGACAGGGTATATGAACGAGCAGTACTTC. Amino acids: CASSRTGYMNEQYF. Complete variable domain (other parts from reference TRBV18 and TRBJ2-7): NAGVMQNPRHLVRRRGQEARLRCSPMKGHSHVYWYRQLPEEGLKFMVYLQKENIIDESGMPKERFSAEFPKEGPSILRIQQVVRGDSAAYFCASSRTGYMNEQYFGPGTRLTVT.

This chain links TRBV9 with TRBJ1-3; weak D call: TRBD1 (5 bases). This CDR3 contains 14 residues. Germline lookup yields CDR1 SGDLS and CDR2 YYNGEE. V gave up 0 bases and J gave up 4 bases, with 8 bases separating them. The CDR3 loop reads CASSVAGWGNTIYF. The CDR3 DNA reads TGTGCCAGCAGCGTAGCAGGGTGGGGAAACACCATATATTTT.

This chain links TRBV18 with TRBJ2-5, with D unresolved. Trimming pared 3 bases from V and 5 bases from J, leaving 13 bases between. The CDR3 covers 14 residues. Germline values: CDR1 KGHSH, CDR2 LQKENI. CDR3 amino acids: CASSPLSARETQYF. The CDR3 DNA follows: TGTGCCAGCTCACCGCTCTCGGCCAGGGAGACCCAGTACTTC.

The CDR3 coding sequence is TGTGCCAGCAGGGCTGGTGGCTCTGGAAACACCATATATTTT. It specifies CASRAGGSGNTIYF. The chain combines TRBV28 with TRBJ1-3, with unresolved D. Trimming removed 6 bases from V and 0 bases from J, with 9 bases in between. CDR3 length equals 14 residues. Germline values: CDR1 MDHEN, CDR2 SYDVKM. The full variable domain, its missing parts supplied by reference TRBV28 and TRBJ1-3, is DVKVTQSSRYLVKRTGEKVFLECVQDMDHENMFWYRQDPGLGLRLIYFSYDVKMKEKGDIPEGYSVSREKKERFSLILESASTNQTSMYLCASRAGGSGNTIYFGEGSWLTVV.

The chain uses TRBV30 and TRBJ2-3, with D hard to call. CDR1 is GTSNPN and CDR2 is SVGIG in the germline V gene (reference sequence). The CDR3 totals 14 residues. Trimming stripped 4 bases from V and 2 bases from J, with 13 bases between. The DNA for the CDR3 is TGTGCCTGGACCGTGGGCAGCCTCACAGATACGCAGTATTTT. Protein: CAWTVGSLTDTQYF.

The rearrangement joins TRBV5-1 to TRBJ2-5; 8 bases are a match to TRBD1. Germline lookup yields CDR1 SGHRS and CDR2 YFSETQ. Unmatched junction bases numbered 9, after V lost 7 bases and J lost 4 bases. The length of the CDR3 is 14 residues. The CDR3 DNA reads TGCGCCAGCGATGGGACAGGCCTTAGAGAGACCCAGTACTTC. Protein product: CASDGTGLRETQYF. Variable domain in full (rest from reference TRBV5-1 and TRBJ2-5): KAGVTQTPRYLIKTRGQQVTLSCSPISGHRSVSWYQQTPGQGLQFLFEYFSETQRNKGNFPGRFSGRQFSNSRSEMNVSTLELGDSALYLCASDGTGLRETQYFGPGTRLLVL.

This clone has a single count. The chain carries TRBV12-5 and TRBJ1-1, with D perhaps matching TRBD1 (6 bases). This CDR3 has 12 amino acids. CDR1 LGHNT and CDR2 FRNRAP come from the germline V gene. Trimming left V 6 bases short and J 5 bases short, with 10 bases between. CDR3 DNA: TGTGCTAGTGGGGAGGGGGGGACTGAAGCTTTCTTT. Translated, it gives CASGEGGTEAFF.

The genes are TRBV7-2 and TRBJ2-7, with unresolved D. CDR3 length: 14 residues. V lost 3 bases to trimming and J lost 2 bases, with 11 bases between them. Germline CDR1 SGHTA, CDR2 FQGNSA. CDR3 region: CASSFPTETYEQYF. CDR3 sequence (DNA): TGTGCCAGCAGCTTCCCGACTGAAACCTACGAGCAGTACTTC.